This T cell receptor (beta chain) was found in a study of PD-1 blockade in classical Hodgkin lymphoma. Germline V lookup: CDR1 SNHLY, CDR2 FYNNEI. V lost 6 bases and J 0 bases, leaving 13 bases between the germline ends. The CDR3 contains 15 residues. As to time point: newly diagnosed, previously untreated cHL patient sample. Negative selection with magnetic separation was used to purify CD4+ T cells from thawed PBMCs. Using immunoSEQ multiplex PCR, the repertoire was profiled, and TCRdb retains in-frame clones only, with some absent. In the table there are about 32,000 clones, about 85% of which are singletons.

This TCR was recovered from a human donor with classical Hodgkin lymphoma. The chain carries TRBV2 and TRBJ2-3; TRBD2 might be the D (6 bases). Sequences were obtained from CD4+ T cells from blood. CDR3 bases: TGTGCCAGCAGCCCCTGGGGAGGAAGCACAGATACGCAGTATTTT. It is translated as CASSPWGGSTDTQYF.